This is a list of T cell receptor beta chains from one sample in a study of blood T cell repertoires in COVID-19. The repertoire was sequenced with immunoSEQ multiplex PCR; TCRdb's copy has only in-frame clones and lacks some. The sample gives fewer than 60,000 clones, about four fifths of which show up once; approximately 26% is in the top ten. Sequenced sample: peripheral blood. The receptors shown here come from a woman of 80 years or more with COVID-19, enrolled during active disease. Both conserved end residues are part of each CDR3. The D gene is left open where the match is weak. Not all rows give a size; the values are once, few, many and, for expanded clones, a class.

D gene | clone size | J gene | V gene | CDR3 DNA | CDR3 protein
. | . | TRBJ2-7 | TRBV10-3 | TGTGCCATCACCCCCCGGGGTGGAGGGAGCCGACCCTACGAGCAGTACTTC | CAITPRGGGSRPYEQYF
TRBD2 | . | TRBJ2-1 | TRBV10-3 | TGTGCCTCCGGGAGGGGACTAGCGGGAGTTGAGCAGTTCTTC | CASGRGLAGVEQFF
. | . | TRBJ2-1 | TRBV5-1 | TGCGCCAGCAGCTTGGGTGGGCCCTCCTACAATGAGCAGTTCTTC | CASSLGGPSYNEQFF
TRBD1 | . | TRBJ2-7 | TRBV3-1/TRBV3-2 | TGTGCCAGCAGCCAAGGTTTCAGGACAGGGGGCTACGAGCAGTACTTC | CASSQGFRTGGYEQYF
. | . | TRBJ2-1 | TRBV6-6 | TGTGCCAGCAGTTACTGGGCTAGCGACTCCTACAATGAGCAGTTCTTC | CASSYWASDSYNEQFF
TRBD2 | few | TRBJ2-5 | TRBV9 | TGTGCCAGCAGCGCAACTAGCGGTGGAGAGACCCAGTACTTC | CASSATSGGETQYF
TRBD2 | once | TRBJ2-5 | TRBV19 | TGTGCCAGTAGTACCCGACTAGCGGAGGTCCAAGAGACCCAGTACTTC | CASSTRLAEVQETQYF
. | . | TRBJ1-1 | TRBV5-4 | TGTGCCAGCAGCTTGGACAGGCTGAACACTGAAGCTTTCTTT | CASSLDRLNTEAFF
. | . | TRBJ1-5 | TRBV10-3 | TGTGCCATCAGGCTCGGTGTCAATCAGCCCCAGCATTTT | CAIRLGVNQPQHF
. | once | TRBJ2-3 | TRBV3-1/TRBV3-2 | TGTGCCAGCAGCCGCCACCTAGCTGTTGATACGCAGTATTTT | CASSRHLAVDTQYF
TRBD1 | . | TRBJ1-1 | TRBV7-9 | TGTGCCAGCAGCTTAAGACAGGGAGGCACTGAAGCTTTCTTT | CASSLRQGGTEAFF
. | . | TRBJ2-3 | TRBV5-1 | TGCGCCAGCAGCTTGGGGCTAGATGGAGATACGCAGTATTTT | CASSLGLDGDTQYF
TRBD2 | . | TRBJ2-1 | TRBV5-1 | TGCGCCAGCAGCTTGTCAGATGGGCTAGCGGGCCCGAATGGGCAGTTCTTC | CASSLSDGLAGPNGQFF
TRBD2 | . | TRBJ2-2 | TRBV7-6 | TGTGCCAGCAGCCCCCGAGGTAGCGGGTTCACCGGGGAGCTGTTTTTT | CASSPRGSGFTGELFF
. | . | TRBJ2-7 | TRBV6-2/TRBV6-3 | TGTGCCAGCAGCCGAATACAGGGATACGAGCAGTACTTC | CASSRIQGYEQYF
. | . | TRBJ1-4 | TRBV28 | TGTGCCAGCAGAAGCAGGGGACCAACTAATGAAAAACTGTTTTTT | CASRSRGPTNEKLFF
. | . | TRBJ2-7 | TRBV12-3/TRBV12-4 | TGTGCCAGCAGTTTGGCCCACTCCTACGAGCAGTACTTC | CASSLAHSYEQYF